The rows below give T cell receptor beta chains drawn from one sample of a study of blood T cells in healthy people across ages. TCRdb re-analysed the 5' RACE reads in MiXCR, keeping a single row per CDR3 protein. Of roughly 2 million distinct CDR3 sequences detected, around half appear once; the ten largest clones hold 2.1%. What was sequenced was blood. The receptor set was obtained from a woman aged 40 to 50 in good health. Each CDR3 is given without its conserved first and last residue. Fields, in order: CDR3 protein, J gene, D gene, V gene. A D gene is named only where the DNA matches it firmly.

CDR3 protein: SADRETNYGYT
J gene: TRBJ1-2
D gene: NA
V gene: TRBV29-1

CDR3 protein: ASSFARRGGETQY
J gene: NA
D gene: TRBD2
V gene: TRBV11-2

CDR3 protein: ASSPTGPPFEQY
J gene: NA
D gene: NA
V gene: TRBV28

CDR3 protein: ASNLDAGGIYGYT
J gene: TRBJ1-2
D gene: NA
V gene: TRBV7-9

CDR3 protein: ASSPEGAYEQF
J gene: TRBJ2-1
D gene: TRBD1
V gene: TRBV4-1

CDR3 protein: ATSDAGFSGANVLT
J gene: TRBJ2-6
D gene: NA
V gene: TRBV24-1

CDR3 protein: ASSPDLNGYT
J gene: TRBJ1-2
D gene: NA
V gene: TRBV13

CDR3 protein: ASTTGVSPLH
J gene: TRBJ1-6
D gene: TRBD1
V gene: TRBV6-1

CDR3 protein: ASSHPFETQY
J gene: TRBJ2-3
D gene: NA
V gene: TRBV3-1

CDR3 protein: ASSESSTSYNEQF
J gene: TRBJ2-1
D gene: NA
V gene: TRBV25-1

CDR3 protein: ASSITERINYGYT
J gene: TRBJ1-2
D gene: NA
V gene: TRBV18

CDR3 protein: ATSDLSDRQF
J gene: TRBJ2-1
D gene: NA
V gene: TRBV24-1

CDR3 protein: ASSQDPGTSGSDTQY
J gene: TRBJ2-3
D gene: TRBD2
V gene: TRBV4-1

CDR3 protein: ASSQDTGRANSPLH
J gene: TRBJ1-6
D gene: NA
V gene: TRBV4-3

CDR3 protein: ASSQSVWKTREKTYEQY
J gene: TRBJ2-7
D gene: NA
V gene: TRBV5-1

CDR3 protein: SAGQAIREQY
J gene: TRBJ2-5
D gene: NA
V gene: TRBV20-1

CDR3 protein: ASSRFASETQY
J gene: TRBJ2-5
D gene: NA
V gene: TRBV5-1

CDR3 protein: ASSMGDSSYNEQF
J gene: TRBJ2-1
D gene: TRBD1
V gene: TRBV27

CDR3 protein: ASRVTGSDSPLH
J gene: TRBJ1-6
D gene: TRBD1
V gene: TRBV6-1

CDR3 protein: ASSSPNQRNTQY
J gene: TRBJ2-3
D gene: NA
V gene: TRBV7-2

CDR3 protein: ATSESRWQETQY
J gene: TRBJ2-5
D gene: NA
V gene: TRBV24-1

CDR3 protein: ATGRGAYNEQF
J gene: TRBJ2-1
D gene: TRBD2
V gene: TRBV10-3

CDR3 protein: SVGGAPEETQY
J gene: TRBJ2-5
D gene: NA
V gene: TRBV29-1